This T cell receptor beta chain was found in a study of T-cell reconstitution after alpha-beta-depleted transplantation in children. Points from the study as a whole: The authors attributed T-cell counts and diversity one year after transplant mostly to newly produced T cells. Several hundred rapidly expanded clones from non-depleted graft cells reportedly supplied alpha-beta T cells about two months post-transplant. The study traced high day-60 TCRbeta diversity in some patients to surviving recipient T cells and thymic progenitors.

V trimming: 4 bases; J trimming: 0 bases; junction bases outside the gene matches: 5. CDR1 and CDR2 (germline): SGHRS, YFSETQ. The CDR3 has 16 amino acids. This clonotype was counted a few times. Its cognate antigen is unknown. TCRbeta library construction was performed incorporating unique molecular identifiers. TCRdb re-analysed the PCR reads in MiXCR, keeping a single row per CDR3 protein. The table records about 980,000 distinct CDR3 sequences, about 30% of them present only once. The chain recombines TRBV5-1 with TRBJ2-3, with 10 bases fitting TRBD1. The TCR was taken from a boy under two years old who had a stem cell transplant for SCID, so the T cells may come from the graft donor. The sample was PBMCs, mostly from graft donor cells, taken 360 days after TCRalphabeta/CD19-depleted stem cell transplant. CDR3 loop: CASSIRQGASTDTQYF. CDR3 DNA: TGCGCCAGCAGCATACGACAGGGGGCTAGCACAGATACGCAGTATTTT.